Each of the 17 T cell receptor beta chains below was sequenced from the same sample in a study of vaccination and CD4 T cells after COVID-19. For these TCRs, the target antigens are not known. Sequencing of cultured CD4+ T cell DNA used the Oncomine TCR Beta short-read assay. TCRdb independently ran MiXCR on the PCR reads; one entry per CDR3 protein. The repertoire holds about 23,000 distinct CDR3 sequences, with 58% as singletons. Treatment in this sample: roughly ten-day PBMC culture with coronavirus spike peptide pools or control peptides (ViraFEST assay). Sequenced: CD4+ T cells from blood, cultured in vitro. All receptors derive from a human donor who had recovered from COVID-19.

The chain carries TRBV6-5 and TRBJ2-1; 9 bases agree with TRBD1. The ends lost 4 bases at V and 7 bases at J; junction bases unmatched: 8. Germline V CDR1 and CDR2: MNHEY, SVGAGI. This CDR3 comprises 15 residues. DNA of the CDR3: TGTGCCAGCAGTTGGCCGGGACAGGGTCGGAATGAGCAGTTCTTC. It codes for CASSWPGQGRNEQFF.

The sample holds a few counts of this clonotype. The chain couples TRBV7-2 to TRBJ1-6; D is unclear. Germline CDR1 reads SGHTA; CDR2 reads FQGNSA. V lost 1 base and J 7 bases, leaving 5 bases between the germline ends. The CDR3 is 13 residues long. CDR3 bases: TGTGCCAGCAGCTTAGTGTTGAATTCACCCCTCCACTTT. This sequence encodes CASSLVLNSPLHF.

The J gene is TRBJ1-6, the V gene TRBV7-2; D is unresolved. The CDR3 sequence is 19 residues long. V gave up 2 bases and J gave up 0 bases, with 17 bases separating them. Germline CDR1 is SGHTA and CDR2 is FQGNSA. The CDR3 spells CASSLWVTARSSYNSPLHF. The CDR3 DNA sequence: TGTGCCAGCAGCTTATGGGTAACAGCCCGCAGCTCCTATAATTCACCCCTCCACTTT.

The rearrangement uses TRBV6-2 or TRBV6-3 and TRBJ1-5; no definite D call. V was clipped by 7 bases and J by 5 bases, with 15 bases between them. This CDR3 comprises 14 residues. The germline V gene has CDR1 MNHEY and CDR2 SVGEGT. CDR3 amino acids: CASKTFLRDQPQHF. As DNA, the CDR3 is TGTGCCAGCAAAACTTTCTTACGAGATCAGCCCCAGCATTTT.

This chain connects TRBV12-3 or TRBV12-4 to TRBJ1-6; D possibly corresponds to TRBD1 (5 bases). The CDR3 runs 14 residues. V dropped 6 bases and J dropped 13 bases, with 19 bases sitting between them. The CDR3 is CASSPQAFEHPLHF. CDR3 sequence (DNA): TGTGCCAGCAGCCCACAGGCCTTCGAGCACCCCCTCCACTTT.

This clonotype was detected a few times. The chain has TRBV4-2 and TRBJ1-1; TRBD1 might be the D (5 bases). The CDR3 has 15 amino acids. V was cut by 0 bases and J by 4 bases, with 12 bases left in between. Germline V gives CDR1 LGHNA, CDR2 YNFKEQ. The DNA for the CDR3 is TGTGCCAGCAGCCAAGATCGGGGGTCGAGCACTGAAGCTTTCTTT. Its translation is CASSQDRGSSTEAFF.

V and J are TRBV20-1 and TRBJ1-1; D remains unclear. The V and J ends lost 6 bases and 3 bases respectively, with 11 bases between them. CDR1 is DFQATT, CDR2 SNEGSKA, per germline (reference sequence). This CDR3 contains 12 residues. The CDR3 nucleotides are TGCAGTGCGCACCTTTGGGACACTGAAGCTTTCTTT. It yields the protein CSAHLWDTEAFF.

V and J are TRBV30 and TRBJ1-6; D remains unclear. CDR1 and CDR2 from the germline V gene are GTSNPN and SVGIG (reference sequence). The V end lost 5 bases, the J end lost 7 bases, and 12 bases lay between the germline ends. This CDR3 contains 13 residues. This chain's CDR3 is CAWGGGLNSPLHF. In DNA, the CDR3 is TGTGCCTGGGGAGGAGGCCTCAATTCACCCCTCCACTTT.

V and J are TRBV19 and TRBJ2-3, with D tentatively TRBD2 (5 bases). Germline CDR1 and CDR2: LNHDA and SQIVND (reference sequence). The germline V and J ends were trimmed by 3 bases and 2 bases, with 18 bases remaining between them. CDR3 length: 17 residues. The CDR3 spells CASSIQTLGRYTDTQYF. The CDR3 nucleotides are TGTGCCAGTAGTATCCAGACTTTGGGGAGATACACAGATACGCAGTATTTT.

V is TRBV7-2 and J is TRBJ2-3; TRBD2 matches 8 bases. The CDR3 is 16 residues long. V was pared by 5 bases and J by 0 bases, with 7 bases of the junction left unmatched. Germline V gene lookup returns CDR1 SGHTA and CDR2 FQGNSA. CDR3 residues: CASSPRGGSSTDTQYF. In DNA form, the CDR3 reads TGTGCCAGCAGCCCCCGGGGGGGATCTAGCACAGATACGCAGTATTTT. The full variable domain, in which reference TRBV7-2 and TRBJ2-3 provide the parts outside the CDR3, is GAGVSQSPSNKVTEKGKDVELRCDPISGHTALYWYRQSLGQGLEFLIYFQGNSAPDKSGLPSDRFSAERTGGSVSTLTIQRTQQEDSAVYLCASSPRGGSSTDTQYFGPGTRLTVL.

The sample holds a few counts of this clonotype. This chain connects TRBV6-1 to TRBJ1-3, with 9 bases fitting TRBD1. This CDR3 comprises 13 residues. CDR1 is MNHNS, CDR2 SASEGT, per germline. V lost 8 bases to trimming and J lost 2 bases; unmatched junction nucleotides: 1. In DNA, the CDR3 is TGTGCCAGCCGACAGGGGGCTGGAAACACCATATATTTT. It yields the protein CASRQGAGNTIYF.

Points on this clonotype: Since no conserved phenylalanine or tryptophan closes the CDR3, a read error is the likely cause. This sequence joins TRBV6-1 and TRBJ2-7; 7 bases agree with TRBD1. With V trimmed by 10 bases and J by 4 bases, 10 bases remained unmatched. The CDR3 totals 13 residues. Germline V gives CDR1 MNHNS, CDR2 SASEGT. The CDR3 DNA sequence: TGTGCCACCAGGGACAGATTCATTTACGAGCAGTACTCC. Residues: CATRDRFIYEQYS.

This chain connects TRBV5-4 to TRBJ2-7; D ambiguous. Per germline, CDR1 SGHNT and CDR2 YYREEE (reference sequence). The CDR3 consists of 15 residues. The V end lost 0 bases, the J end lost 0 bases, and 10 bases lay between the germline ends. The CDR3 DNA is TGTGCCAGCAGCTTGGGATGGGGAAGCTCCTACGAGCAGTACTTC. It codes for CASSLGWGSSYEQYF.

This clonotype was picked up a small number of times. The chain joins TRBV6-2 or TRBV6-3 to TRBJ1-1, with TRBD1 as a possible D gene (6 bases). CDR3 length: 15 residues. V was clipped by 6 bases and J by 7 bases, with 21 bases between them. CDR1 and CDR2 from the germline V gene are MNHEY and SVGEGT. The CDR3 reads CASRPNRVKLLEAFF. The DNA for the CDR3 is TGTGCCAGCAGACCTAACAGGGTCAAACTGCTTGAAGCTTTCTTT.

In this sample, this clonotype turned up once. The rearrangement links TRBV27 to TRBJ2-5, with D unclear. The ends were cut back, 5 bases at V and 2 bases at J, with 15 bases in the middle. This CDR3 spans 15 amino acids. Germline CDR1 and CDR2: MNHEY and SMNVEV (reference sequence). The CDR3 coding sequence is TGTGCCAGCAGTCCCCTGCGGTTGGGGCAAGAGACCCAGTACTTC. Its protein product is CASSPLRLGQETQYF.

This clonotype has a handful of counts. The chain uses TRBV20-1 and TRBJ2-3; possible D gene TRBD1, 6 bases. The CDR3 loop spans 17 amino acids. In germline, CDR1 is DFQATT, CDR2 SNEGSKA (reference sequence). Trimming left V 3 bases short and J 6 bases short, with 25 bases between. The CDR3 sequence: CSARDHWETEGVDTQYF. CDR3 bases: TGCAGTGCTAGGGATCATTGGGAGACAGAGGGGGTGGATACGCAGTATTTT.

The gene calls are TRBV7-9 and TRBJ1-6; the D gene is possibly TRBD1 (5 bases). V lost 2 bases, J lost 6 bases, and 14 bases lay in between. The germline gives CDR1 SEHNR, CDR2 FQNEAQ (reference sequence). The CDR3 totals 16 residues. The CDR3 DNA reads as TGTGCCAGCAGCTTAAGCGGTCGGCAGGGTAATTCACCCCTCCACTTT. This gives the protein CASSLSGRQGNSPLHF.